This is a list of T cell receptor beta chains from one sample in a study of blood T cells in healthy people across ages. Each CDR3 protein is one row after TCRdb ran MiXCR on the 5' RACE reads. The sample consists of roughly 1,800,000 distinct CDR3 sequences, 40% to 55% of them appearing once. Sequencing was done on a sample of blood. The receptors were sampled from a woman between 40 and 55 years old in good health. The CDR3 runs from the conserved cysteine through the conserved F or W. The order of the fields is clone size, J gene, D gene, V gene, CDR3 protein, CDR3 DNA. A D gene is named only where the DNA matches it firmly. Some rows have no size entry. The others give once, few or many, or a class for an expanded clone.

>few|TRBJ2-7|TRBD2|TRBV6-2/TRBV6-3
CASLRPGLTRHEQYF
TGTGCCAGCCTCAGACCGGGACTAACTCGTCACGAGCAGTACTTC
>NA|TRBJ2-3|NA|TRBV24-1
CATSDLITGSTDTQYF
TGTGCCACCAGTGATTTGATCACCGGAAGCACAGATACGCAGTATTTT
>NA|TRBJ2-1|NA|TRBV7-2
CASSFGQTMDNEQFF
TGTGCCAGCAGCTTCGGACAAACAATGGACAATGAGCAGTTCTTC
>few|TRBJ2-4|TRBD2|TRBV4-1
CASSQHLAGGRGAKNIQYF
TGCGCCAGCAGCCAGCACCTAGCGGGGGGCCGCGGAGCCAAAAACATTCAGTACTTC
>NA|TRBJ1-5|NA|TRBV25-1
CASSTPGRRTYSNQPQHF
TGTGCCAGCTCAACCCCGGGGAGGAGGACCTATAGCAATCAGCCCCAGCATTTT
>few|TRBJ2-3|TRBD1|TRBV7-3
CASSATGPDTQYF
TGTGCCAGCAGCGCGACAGGGCCAGATACGCAGTATTTT
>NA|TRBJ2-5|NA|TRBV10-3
CAISGQGGPTEQYF
TGTGCCATCAGTGGCCAGGGTGGACCGACGGAGCAGTACTTC
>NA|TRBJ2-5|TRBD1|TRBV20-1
CSARPDREETQYF
TGCAGTGCTAGACCGGACAGGGAAGAGACCCAGTACTTC
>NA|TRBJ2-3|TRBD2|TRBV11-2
CASSGLAPTDTQYF
TGTGCCAGCAGCGGACTAGCGCCCACAGATACGCAGTATTTT
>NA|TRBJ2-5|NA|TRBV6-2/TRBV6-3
CASSFGNRETQYF
TGTGCCAGCAGTTTCGGGAACAGGGAGACCCAGTACTTC
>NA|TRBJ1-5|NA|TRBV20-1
CSATTGRQPQHF
TGCAGTGCTACCACTGGGCGTCAGCCCCAGCATTTT
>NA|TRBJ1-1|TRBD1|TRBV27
CASTRDRMNTEAFF
TGTGCCAGCACCCGGGACAGAATGAACACTGAAGCTTTCTTT
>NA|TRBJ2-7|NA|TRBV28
CASSSQGGNIDEQYF
TGTGCCAGCAGTTCACAGGGAGGGAATATCGACGAGCAGTACTTC
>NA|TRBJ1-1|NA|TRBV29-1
CSVPGITEAFF
TGCAGCGTCCCAGGGATAACTGAAGCTTTCTTT
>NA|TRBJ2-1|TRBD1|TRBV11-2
CASSLRGTGVNEQFF
TGTGCCAGCAGCTTACGTGGGACAGGGGTGAATGAGCAGTTCTTC
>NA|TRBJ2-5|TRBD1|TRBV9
CASSLPGTGSEKTQYF
TGTGCCAGCAGCCTACCTGGGACAGGGAGTGAGAAGACCCAGTACTTC
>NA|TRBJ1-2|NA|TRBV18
CASSLGTEASYGYTF
TGTGCCAGCTCACTCGGGACGGAAGCTTCGTATGGCTACACCTTC
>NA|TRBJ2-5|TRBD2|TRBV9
CASSDGLAGETRYF
TGTGCCAGCAGCGATGGACTAGCGGGCGAGACCCGGTACTTC
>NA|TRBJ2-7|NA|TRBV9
CASSVGGAYNEQYF
TGTGCCAGCAGCGTAGGCGGGGCCTACAATGAGCAGTACTTC
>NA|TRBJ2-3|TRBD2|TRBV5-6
CASSPQPLLAGGPSADTQYF
TGTGCCAGCAGCCCCCAGCCCTTACTAGCGGGGGGGCCGAGTGCAGATACGCAGTATTTT
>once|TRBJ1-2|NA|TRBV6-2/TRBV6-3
CASRSSRGDGYTF
TGTGCCAGCAGGTCGTCACGGGGAGATGGCTACACCTTC
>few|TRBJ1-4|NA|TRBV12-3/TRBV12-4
CASSRAGGEKLFF
TGTGCCAGCAGCCGGGCGGGAGGGGAAAAACTGTTTTTT
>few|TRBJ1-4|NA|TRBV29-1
CSVSTVTNEKLFF
TGCAGCGTGTCGACTGTTACTAATGAAAAACTGTTTTTT
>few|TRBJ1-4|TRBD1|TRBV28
CASSSTGGGRKLFF
TGTGCCAGCAGTTCAACAGGGGGCGGTCGAAAACTGTTTTTT
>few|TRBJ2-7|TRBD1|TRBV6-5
CASSPDRGQSEQYF
TGTGCCAGCAGCCCGGACAGGGGGCAGAGCGAGCAGTACTTC
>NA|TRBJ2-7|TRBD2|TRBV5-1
CASSSKGLAGTSSYEQYF
TGCGCCAGCAGCTCAAAGGGACTAGCGGGGACTAGCTCCTACGAGCAGTACTTC
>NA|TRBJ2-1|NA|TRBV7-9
CASSPRSPEQFF
TGTGCCAGCAGCCCTAGGAGTCCTGAGCAGTTCTTC
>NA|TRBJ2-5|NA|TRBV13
CASSAKTDIGTSETQYF
TGTGCCAGCAGCGCGAAGACGGATATTGGAACGTCAGAGACCCAGTACTTC
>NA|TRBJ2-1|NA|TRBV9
CASSVGRDEQFF
TGTGCCAGCAGCGTAGGCAGAGATGAGCAGTTCTTC
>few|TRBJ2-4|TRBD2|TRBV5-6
CASSPRTGGGKKNIQYF
TGTGCCAGCAGCCCGCGAACGGGAGGGGGAAAGAAAAACATTCAGTACTTC
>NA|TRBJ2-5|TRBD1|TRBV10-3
CAISQEGQGFSAETQYF
TGTGCCATCAGCCAAGAAGGACAGGGTTTTAGCGCGGAGACCCAGTACTTC
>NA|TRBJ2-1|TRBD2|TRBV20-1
CSANPGLALYNEQFF
TGCAGTGCTAACCCGGGACTAGCGTTATACAATGAGCAGTTCTTC
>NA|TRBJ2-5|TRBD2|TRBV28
CASSPGGSAQETQYF
TGTGCCAGCAGCCCCGGGGGGTCGGCACAAGAGACCCAGTACTTC
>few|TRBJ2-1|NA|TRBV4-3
CASSQSFGIEQFF
TGCGCCAGCAGCCAGTCATTTGGGATTGAGCAGTTCTTC
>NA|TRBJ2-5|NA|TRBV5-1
CASSPEPGASESREIQYF
TGCGCCAGCAGCCCGGAGCCAGGGGCCTCAGAGTCGCGAGAGATCCAGTACTTC
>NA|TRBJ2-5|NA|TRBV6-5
CASSYQFSPQGSQETQYF
TGTGCCAGCAGTTACCAGTTCTCCCCCCAGGGGAGTCAAGAGACCCAGTACTTC
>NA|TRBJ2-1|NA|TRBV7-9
CASSLAVGYNEQFF
TGTGCCAGCAGCTTAGCGGTAGGGTACAATGAGCAGTTCTTC
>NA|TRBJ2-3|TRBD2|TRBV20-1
CSATRGGNTDTQYF
TGCAGTGCTACCCGCGGGGGAAACACAGATACGCAGTATTTT
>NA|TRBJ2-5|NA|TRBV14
CASSQDKMVAGETQYF
TGTGCCAGCAGCCAAGATAAAATGGTTGCCGGGGAGACCCAGTACTTC
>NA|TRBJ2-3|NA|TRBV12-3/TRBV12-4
CAIPGRHTDTQYF
TGTGCCATCCCGGGACGCCACACAGATACGCAGTATTTT
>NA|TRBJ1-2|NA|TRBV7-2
CASKLPDNYGYTF
TGTGCCAGCAAACTGCCGGATAACTATGGCTACACCTTC
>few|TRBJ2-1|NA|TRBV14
CASSPSVGAGYNEQFF
TGTGCCAGCAGCCCGTCAGTGGGGGCTGGCTACAATGAGCAGTTCTTC
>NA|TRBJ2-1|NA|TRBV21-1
CASSQRRTDRITYNEQFF
TGTGCCAGCAGTCAAAGGCGGACGGACAGAATTACCTACAATGAGCAGTTCTTC
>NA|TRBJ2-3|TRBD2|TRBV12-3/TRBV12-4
CASSTRAGGPKDTQYF
TGTGCCAGCAGTACAAGAGCGGGGGGGCCGAAAGATACGCAGTATTTT
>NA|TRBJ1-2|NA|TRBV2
CASGTGGGYGYTF
TGTGCCAGCGGAACGGGAGGGGGCTATGGCTACACCTTC
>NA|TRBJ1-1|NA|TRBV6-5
CASSYSTVDTEAFF
TGTGCCAGCAGTTACTCGACGGTTGACACTGAAGCTTTCTTT
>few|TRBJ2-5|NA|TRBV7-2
CASSLGIYIVQETQYF
TGTGCCAGCAGCTTAGGGATTTACATAGTACAAGAGACCCAGTACTTC
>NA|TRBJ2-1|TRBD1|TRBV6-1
CASCTQGVNNEQFF
TGTGCCAGCTGCACACAGGGGGTCAACAATGAGCAGTTCTTC